What follows are 25 T cell receptor beta chains derived from one specimen sequenced in a study of Graves' ophthalmopathy and Graves' hyperthyroidism. TCR beta CDR3 amplification used RNA transcripts. Following a first-round RT-PCR that used HTBI primers, a second-round multiplex PCR was carried out. TCRdb analysed the multiplex PCR reads with MiXCR anew, one entry per CDR3 protein. The repertoire includes hundreds of thousands of distinct CDR3 sequences, around 50% of them detected once, and around half sits in the top ten. The sequenced material came from peripheral blood. The source of these receptors is an adult man with Graves' ophthalmopathy.

In its sample, this clonotype was seen once. V and J are TRBV7-2 and TRBJ2-7, with D maybe TRBD2 (6 bases). Germline assignment: CDR1 SGHTA and CDR2 FQGNSA. Trimming removed 5 bases from V and 4 bases from J, with 12 bases in between. The CDR3 covers 13 residues. CDR3 bases: TGTGCCAGCAGCGTTCGACTAGTTTACGAGCAGTACTTC. Protein: CASSVRLVYEQYF.

The chain couples TRBV14 to TRBJ1-2, with 10 bases matching TRBD1. The V gene end was trimmed by 4 bases and the J gene end by 4 bases; junction bases not matched to a gene: 12. CDR3 size: 17 residues. Germline-derived CDR1 and CDR2 are SGHDN and FVKESK. CDR3 nucleotides: TGTGCCAGCAGCCCCCCCGGGACAGGGGTGGTAGGCTATGGCTACACCTTC. It codes for CASSPPGTGVVGYGYTF.

With regard to this clonotype: The junction and the germline gene differ at one end; a read error may be behind it. The chain joins TRBV10-3 to TRBJ1-1; D not certain. Germline V lookup: CDR1 ENHRY, CDR2 SYGVKD. This CDR3 contains 13 residues. CDR3 protein: CASSSYTGGEAFF. CDR3 in DNA: TGTGCCAGCAGTTCATACACTGGAGGTGAAGCTTTCTTT.

The DNA of the CDR3 is TGTGCCAGCGGGGGACAGGGGTACACTGAAGCTTTCTTT. Translating it yields CASGGQGYTEAFF. This chain connects TRBV2 to TRBJ1-1; 10 bases are a match to TRBD1. Trimming cost V 8 bases and J 3 bases; bases outside gene matches: 3. The CDR3 is 13 residues long. The germline V gene has CDR1 SNHLY and CDR2 FYNNEI.

This chain joins TRBV9 and TRBJ2-2; possibly TRBD1 for D (7 bases). The CDR3 length is 14 residues. In germline, CDR1 is SGDLS, CDR2 YYNGEE. Between the trimmed V and J ends, which lost 6 bases and 5 bases, there was a span of 14 bases. The CDR3 loop reads CASTETGRTGELFF. In DNA form, the CDR3 reads TGTGCCAGCACCGAGACAGGGAGGACCGGGGAGCTGTTTTTT.

The chain uses TRBV7-2 and TRBJ2-1; the D gene could be TRBD1 or TRBD2 (5 bases each). V was pared by 5 bases and J by 9 bases, with 20 bases between. This CDR3 has 15 amino acids. The germline gives CDR1 SGHTA, CDR2 FQGNSA. The CDR3 spells CASSPHGASGGEQFF. In DNA form, the CDR3 reads TGTGCCAGCAGCCCCCATGGAGCCAGTGGGGGTGAGCAGTTCTTC. Variable domain in full (rest from reference TRBV7-2 and TRBJ2-1): GAGVSQSPSNKVTEKGKDVELRCDPISGHTALYWYRQSLGQGLEFLIYFQGNSAPDKSGLPSDRFSAERTGGSVSTLTIQRTQQEDSAVYLCASSPHGASGGEQFFGPGTRLTVL.

This clonotype has just a few counts. The chain has TRBV12-3 or TRBV12-4 and TRBJ1-3; no clear D gene. Trimming removed 2 bases at V and 3 bases at J, with 5 bases between. This CDR3 contains 13 residues. The CDR3 DNA sequence: TGTGCCAGCAGTTTATATGATGGAAACACCATATATTTT. Amino acid sequence: CASSLYDGNTIYF.

This clonotype appeared a few times. V and J are TRBV4-1 and TRBJ1-1; D is ambiguous. The length of the CDR3 is 14 residues. The V gene lost 4 bases and the J gene lost 1 base, with 10 bases spanning the gap. In germline, CDR1 is MGHRA, CDR2 YSYEKL. CDR3 bases: TGCGCCAGCAGCCGAAGGCCAGGGAACACTGAAGCTTTCTTT. Its protein product is CASSRRPGNTEAFF.

This clonotype was seen ten or more times. V usage is TRBV15 and J usage is TRBJ2-7; D is tentatively TRBD1 or TRBD2 (7 bases each). The CDR3 is made up of 16 amino acids. With 1 base removed from V and 1 base from J, the gap between germline ends came to 14 bases. CDR1 is LNHNV and CDR2 is YYDKDF in the germline V gene (reference sequence). CDR3 loop: CATSRGGGGGSYEQYF. In DNA, the CDR3 is TGTGCCACCAGCAGAGGAGGGGGCGGGGGATCCTACGAGCAGTACTTC.

V usage is TRBV7-2 and J usage is TRBJ2-7, with 8 nucleotides matching TRBD1. This CDR3 has 13 residues. From germline, CDR1 is SGHTA and CDR2 FQGNSA. Losses at the gene ends were 5 bases for V and 5 bases for J; bases not matched to a gene: 5. The CDR3 DNA follows: TGTGCCAGCAGCCCCGACAGGGGTAACGAGCAGTACTTC. Its protein is CASSPDRGNEQYF.

The gene calls are TRBV5-6 and TRBJ2-7; the match to TRBD1 covers 7 bases. Germline V lookup: CDR1 SGHDT, CDR2 YYEEEE. The CDR3 has 17 amino acids. V shed 4 bases, J shed 0 bases, and the junction held 13 bases outside the gene matches. The CDR3 reads CASSQANRGLVSYEQYF. CDR3 DNA sequence: TGTGCCAGCAGCCAGGCTAACAGGGGCTTGGTCTCCTACGAGCAGTACTTC.

This rearrangement joins TRBV19 to TRBJ1-1; 7 nucleotides agree with TRBD1. J gave up 7 bases and V 11 bases, and 10 bases lay outside the gene matches. Germline lookup yields CDR1 LNHDA and CDR2 SQIVND (reference sequence). This CDR3 spans 12 amino acids. The CDR3 spells CACSTTGFEAFF. For the CDR3, the DNA is TGTGCCTGTTCTACGACAGGGTTTGAAGCTTTCTTT.

CDR3 nucleotide sequence: TGCGCCAGCAGCCTATCCGGGACAGGCATCTCCTACGAGCAGTACTTC. This sequence encodes CASSLSGTGISYEQYF. The V and J genes are TRBV10-2 and TRBJ2-7, with TRBD1 matching over 8 bases. CDR1 and CDR2 (germline): WSHSY, SAAADI. There are 16 residues in the CDR3. J was trimmed by 0 bases and V by 6 bases; bases with no gene match: 10.

Turning to this clonotype: Mismatch with germline at one junction end may stem from a read error. The gene calls are TRBV7-9 and TRBJ1-3; no clear D. The CDR3 sequence is 14 residues long. Germline CDR1 is SEHNR and CDR2 is FQNEAQ (reference sequence). CDR3 DNA sequence: TGTGCCAGCAGCGTAGCGGGGACTGGAAACACCATATATTTT. Translating it yields CASSVAGTGNTIYF.

There are many counts of this clonotype. The chain is built from TRBV19 and TRBJ1-1; 9 bases are shared with TRBD1. J was trimmed by 4 bases and V by 10 bases; bases with no gene match: 10. The length of the CDR3 is 14 residues. Germline CDR1 is LNHDA and CDR2 is SQIVND (reference sequence). Here the CDR3 reads CATHRTGAVTEAFF. The CDR3 bases are TGTGCCACCCACAGGACAGGGGCGGTCACTGAAGCTTTCTTT.

V and J are TRBV2 and TRBJ1-4, with TRBD1 matching over 7 bases. Germline assignment: CDR1 SNHLY and CDR2 FYNNEI. The V segment lost 8 bases and the J segment 5 bases; nucleotides outside the gene matches: 14. This CDR3 has 16 residues. The CDR3 region has the DNA TGTGCCAGCGTAGGATGGGACAGCTCCTACAATGAAAAACTGTTTTTT. Its protein product is CASVGWDSSYNEKLFF.

In its sample, this clonotype was seen many times. This sequence joins TRBV6-5 and TRBJ1-2; D not certain. Deletions cut 5 bases from V and 8 bases from J, with 15 bases between. This CDR3 comprises 13 residues. The germline V gene has CDR1 MNHEY and CDR2 SVGAGI. In nucleotides, the CDR3 is TGTGCCAGCAGTATGCCCGCCGGAAACGGCTACACCTTC. Its translation is CASSMPAGNGYTF.

J is TRBJ1-1 and V is TRBV7-2; possibly TRBD1 for D (5 bases). Germline values: CDR1 SGHTA, CDR2 FQGNSA. With 4 bases removed from V and 1 base from J, the gap between germline ends came to 13 bases. This CDR3 region has 15 residues. The CDR3 is CASSWRGRANTEAFF. The CDR3 DNA is TGTGCCAGCAGCTGGCGGGGACGGGCGAACACTGAAGCTTTCTTT.

The rearrangement joins TRBV12-3 or TRBV12-4 to TRBJ1-1, with D hard to call. Trimming removed 4 bases from V and 14 bases from J, with 17 bases in between. This CDR3 contains 12 residues. In DNA, the CDR3 is TGTGCCAGCAGTTACGAGGGATCTAAGGCCTTCTTT. Translation gives CASSYEGSKAFF.

The chain uses TRBV15 and TRBJ1-4; no firm D call. CDR3 length: 15 residues. V was trimmed by 5 bases and J by 7 bases, leaving 17 bases between them. Germline V gene sequence: CDR1 LNHNV, CDR2 YYDKDF (reference sequence). CDR3 residues: CATSPFSGRVEKLFF. CDR3 nucleotide sequence: TGTGCCACCAGCCCTTTTAGCGGGAGGGTTGAAAAACTGTTTTTT.

CDR3 in DNA: TGTGCCAGCAGACGATTAAGTCTAGGGGGCCTCTATGGCTACACCTTC. It specifies CASRRLSLGGLYGYTF. The chain employs TRBV6-5 and TRBJ1-2; 7 bases are shared with TRBD1. The trim removed 6 bases at V and 4 bases at J, leaving 14 bases unmatched. Germline V gives CDR1 MNHEY, CDR2 SVGAGI. The CDR3 sequence is 16 residues long.

A few counts support this clonotype. This chain joins TRBV20-1 and TRBJ1-1; no definite D call. Trimming took off 0 bases at V and 4 bases at J, with 9 bases between the two ends. CDR3 length: 13 residues. The germline V gene encodes CDR1 DFQATT and CDR2 SNEGSKA (reference sequence). DNA of the CDR3: TGCAGTGCTAGAGATCAGAGGCCCACTGAAGCTTTCTTT. As protein: CSARDQRPTEAFF.

This chain connects TRBV10-2 to TRBJ2-7, with 7 nucleotides matching TRBD1. Germline values: CDR1 WSHSY, CDR2 SAAADI. V lost 2 bases and J lost 6; bases outside the gene matches: 4. The CDR3 consists of 13 residues. This CDR3 reads CASSEVGGTEQYF. CDR3 coding DNA: TGCGCCAGCAGTGAGGTAGGGGGCACCGAGCAGTACTTC.

The V and J genes are TRBV7-9 and TRBJ2-2, with 10 bases aligning to TRBD2. Trimming cost V 4 bases and J 5 bases; bases outside gene matches: 7. CDR3 length equals 16 residues. The germline V gene has CDR1 SEHNR and CDR2 FQNEAQ (reference sequence). This chain's CDR3 is CASSSLAGAGTGELFF. The CDR3 nucleotides read TGTGCCAGCAGCTCCCTAGCGGGGGCGGGGACCGGGGAGCTGTTTTTT.

A remark on this clonotype: Germline is not matched at one junction end, which may reflect a read error. V is TRBV29-1 and J is TRBJ1-4; weak D call: TRBD1 (6 bases). The CDR3 is made up of 13 amino acids. Germline loops: CDR1 SQVTM, CDR2 ANQGSEA. The CDR3 nucleotides are TGCAGCGTTGAGGGGGCCGGGAATGAAGAACTGTTTTTT. Translating it yields CSVEGAGNEELFF.